A single sample is the source of the 17 T cell receptor beta chains below, sequenced in a study of blood T cell repertoires in COVID-19. The data were produced by immunoSEQ multiplex PCR, yet TCRdb's version contains in-frame clones alone and is incomplete. The sample consists of more than 250,000 clones, around 90% of them appearing once. Sequences were obtained from PBMCs or T cells enriched from blood (not recorded which). The receptors shown here come from a young woman with acute COVID-19.

The V call is TRBV7-8, the J call TRBJ1-1; 8 nucleotides agree with TRBD1. Per the germline V gene, CDR1 is SGHVS and CDR2 is FQNEAQ. The ends lost 4 bases at V and 11 bases at J; junction bases unmatched: 12. The CDR3 spans 14 residues. The CDR3 region is CASSSSQGALMAFF. The DNA for the CDR3 is TGTGCCAGCAGCTCGAGCCAGGGGGCTTTAATGGCTTTCTTT.

The chain recombines TRBV6-5 with TRBJ1-3; 7 bases are a match to TRBD1. Germline V gene data show CDR1 as MNHEY and CDR2 as SVGAGI. There are 15 residues in the CDR3. The V gene end was trimmed by 5 bases and the J gene end by 2 bases; junction bases not matched to a gene: 6. CDR3 coding DNA: TGTGCCAGCAGTCGTACAGGGGACGCTGGAAACACCATATATTTT. Amino acid sequence: CASSRTGDAGNTIYF.

The V gene is TRBV7-2, the J gene TRBJ1-4; 8 bases match TRBD1. CDR1 and CDR2 (germline): SGHTA, FQGNSA. The V gene end was trimmed by 4 bases and the J gene end by 8 bases; junction bases not matched to a gene: 9. CDR3 size: 15 residues. The CDR3 bases are TGTGCCAGCAGCTCCAGTTCAGGGGGCGTCGAAAAACTGTTTTTT. Translating gives CASSSSSGGVEKLFF.

V is TRBV19 and J is TRBJ2-1, with TRBD2 matching 9 bases. Per the germline V gene, CDR1 is LNHDA and CDR2 is SQIVND (reference sequence). J was trimmed by 3 bases and V by 5 bases; bases with no gene match: 20. The CDR3 has 20 residues. The CDR3 here is CASSFSPGLAYQKYYNEQFF. The CDR3 bases are TGTGCCAGTAGTTTCAGTCCGGGACTAGCATATCAGAAGTACTACAATGAGCAGTTCTTC.

The chain carries TRBV28 and TRBJ1-5, with 8 bases fitting TRBD1. The germline gives CDR1 MDHEN, CDR2 SYDVKM. CDR3 size: 16 residues. The trim removed 4 bases at V and 7 bases at J, leaving 12 bases unmatched. The CDR3 DNA is TGTGCCAGCAGTTCCCGGGCGTGGACAGGGAACCAGCCCCAGCATTTT. Protein product: CASSSRAWTGNQPQHF.

V gene TRBV2 combines with J gene TRBJ2-2; weak D call: TRBD1 (6 bases). Trimming pared 8 bases from V and 7 bases from J, leaving 11 bases between. The germline gives CDR1 SNHLY, CDR2 FYNNEI. This CDR3 region has 12 residues. The DNA of the CDR3 is TGTGCCAGCGGGAAGGGGGTCGGGGAGCTGTTTTTT. This codes for CASGKGVGELFF. Full variable domain (outside the CDR3, taken from reference TRBV2 and TRBJ2-2): EPEVTQTPSHQVTQMGQEVILRCVPISNHLYFYWYRQILGQKVEFLVSFYNNEISEKSEIFDDQFSVERPDGSNFTLKIRSTKLEDSAMYFCASGKGVGELFFGEGSRLTVL.

The chain recombines TRBV3-1 (or the pseudogene TRBV3-2) with TRBJ2-5; D may be TRBD1 (6 bases). The CDR3 covers 14 residues. The germline gives CDR1 LGHDT, CDR2 YNNKEL (reference sequence). Trimming removed 9 bases from V and 2 bases from J, with 16 bases in between. CDR3 region: CASTQGIGQETQYF. The CDR3 coding sequence is TGTGCCAGTACACAGGGAATTGGGCAAGAGACCCAGTACTTC.

This rearrangement joins TRBV16 to TRBJ1-6; possibly TRBD1 for D (5 bases). The CDR3 runs to 14 residues. Per germline, CDR1 KGHSY and CDR2 FQNENV. The V and J ends lost 3 bases and 9 bases respectively, with 12 bases between them. The CDR3 is CASSHSEGVSPLHF. CDR3 bases: TGTGCCAGCAGCCACTCAGAAGGGGTTTCACCCCTCCACTTT.

J is TRBJ2-1 and V is TRBV19; the D gene is possibly TRBD2 (5 bases). The germline CDR1 and CDR2 sequences are LNHDA and SQIVND (reference sequence). The CDR3 consists of 15 residues. Deletions cut 1 base from V and 0 bases from J, with 7 bases between. In DNA, the CDR3 is TGTGCCAGTAGTATAGCTAGCATCTCCTACAATGAGCAGTTCTTC. Protein: CASSIASISYNEQFF. Variable domain in full (rest from reference TRBV19 and TRBJ2-1): DGGITQSPKYLFRKEGQNVTLSCEQNLNHDAMYWYRQDPGQGLRLIYYSQIVNDFQKGDIAEGYSVSREKKESFPLTVTSAQKNPTAFYLCASSIASISYNEQFFGPGTRLTVL.

The CDR3: CSVEPLIEGNQPQHF. The CDR3 DNA is TGCAGCGTTGAGCCCTTGATAGAAGGCAATCAGCCCCAGCATTTT. The chain links TRBV29-1 to TRBJ1-5; D not resolved. The V and J ends lost 3 bases and 2 bases respectively, with 14 bases between them. CDR1 is SQVTM and CDR2 is ANQGSEA in the germline V gene. This CDR3 has 15 residues.

The chain has TRBV27 and TRBJ2-7; the match to TRBD2 covers 7 bases. Germline CDR1 MNHEY, CDR2 SMNVEV (reference sequence). The CDR3 covers 15 residues. Trimming removed 5 bases from V and 4 bases from J; junction bases left unmatched: 11. The CDR3 region is CASSGLGRDIYEQYF. CDR3 bases: TGTGCCAGCAGTGGACTAGGGCGGGATATTTACGAGCAGTACTTC.

The chain has TRBV7-3 and TRBJ2-5; perhaps TRBD2 as D (5 bases). The CDR3 extends over 13 amino acids. Germline CDR1 reads SGHTA; CDR2 reads FQGTGA. Trimming shortened V by 10 bases and J by 7 bases, and 19 bases separated the two germline ends. The DNA for the CDR3 is TGTGCCACGAGACGGACTTACTCGGGGACCCAGTACTTC. It translates to CATRRTYSGTQYF.

This chain uses TRBV28 with TRBJ2-6; D not certain. CDR1 and CDR2 (germline): MDHEN, SYDVKM. This CDR3 comprises 14 residues. V lost 6 bases to trimming and J lost 2 bases, with 8 bases between them. This CDR3 is CASSVAPGANVLTF. CDR3 sequence (DNA): TGTGCCAGCAGCGTGGCCCCTGGGGCCAACGTCCTGACTTTC.

The CDR3 DNA sequence: TGTGCCAGCAGCTTAGGAAACAGGGGGACTAATGAAAAACTGTTTTTT. This gives the protein CASSLGNRGTNEKLFF. The chain has TRBV13 and TRBJ1-4; 8 nucleotides match TRBD1. Germline V gives CDR1 PRHDT, CDR2 FYEKMQ (reference sequence). This CDR3 comprises 16 residues. With V trimmed by 0 bases and J by 2 bases, 2 bases remained unmatched.

V is TRBV28 and J is TRBJ2-6; 10 nucleotides match TRBD1. V lost 11 bases and J lost 4; bases outside the gene matches: 11. This CDR3 comprises 16 residues. Germline V lookup: CDR1 MDHEN, CDR2 SYDVKM. CDR3 DNA sequence: TGTGCCGCGACAGGGGGCGCAGGGGCCGGGGCCAACGTCCTGACTTTC. It specifies CAATGGAGAGANVLTF.

This clone has only a few counts. CDR3 DNA: TGCGCCACACGTGAGGACACCGGGGAGCTGTTTTTT. Amino acids: CATREDTGELFF. V usage is TRBV5-1 and J usage is TRBJ2-2; D call uncertain. Trimming took off 9 bases at V and 3 bases at J, with 9 bases between the two ends. CDR3 length equals 12 residues. Germline CDR1 and CDR2: SGHRS and YFSETQ.

The chain uses TRBV12-3 or TRBV12-4 and TRBJ1-1, with TRBD1 identical over 7 bases. The length of the CDR3 is 13 residues. V trimming: 6 bases; J trimming: 3 bases; junction bases outside the gene matches: 4. The CDR3 DNA follows: TGTGCCAGCAGAAAAACAGGGGACACTGAAGCTTTCTTT. This sequence encodes CASRKTGDTEAFF.